These T cell receptor beta chains were read from a single sample in a study of blood T cell repertoires in COVID-19. Repertoires were generated with immunoSEQ multiplex PCR, while TCRdb's copy carries only in-frame clones and drops some. The sample records about 42,000 clones, over 60% being singletons. What was sequenced was peripheral blood. These receptors originate from a woman aged 70-85 years with acute or convalescent COVID-19. The CDR3 runs from the conserved cysteine through the conserved F or W. Part of the rows lack a size; the others show once, few, many or a class for expanded clones.

>NA|TRBJ2-3|TRBV7-3|14
CASSLGLAPNTQYF
>NA|TRBJ1-1|TRBV6-2/TRBV6-3|13
CASSRVGRGEAFF
>NA|TRBJ2-2|TRBV10-3|15
CAISPTSDYTGELFF
>NA|TRBJ2-7|TRBV19|14
CASSIDQRFYEQYF
>NA|TRBJ1-2|TRBV3-1/TRBV3-2|13
CASSQALEVGYTF
>NA|TRBJ2-6|TRBV7-9|13
CASSGTGGAVLTF
>NA|TRBJ1-2|TRBV4-2|16
CASSQARGGSPYGYTF
>NA|TRBJ2-1|TRBV24-1|14
CATSTGTGAVEQFF
>NA|TRBJ1-4|TRBV11-2|15
CASSSFQGGGEKLFF
>NA|TRBJ1-2|TRBV2|14
CASSLTRDSYGYTF
>NA|TRBJ2-7|TRBV6-5|14
CASGGGLGTYEQYF
>NA|TRBJ1-5|TRBV19|16
CASSTRTGSFYQPQHF
>NA|TRBJ2-2|TRBV3-1/TRBV3-2|16
CASSFSGRGDTGELFF
>NA|TRBJ2-1|TRBV30|12
CAWSVSLIEQFF
>once|TRBJ2-7|TRBV24-1|15
CATSDWDSPPYEQYF
>NA|TRBJ2-5|TRBV19|13
CASSILTQETQYF
>NA|TRBJ2-1|TRBV7-8|17
CASSPSVSSRVYNEQFF
>NA|TRBJ2-7|TRBV6-5|15
CASSKSWTGGYEQYF
>NA|TRBJ2-1|TRBV6-6|16
CASSLQGQGGLDEQFF
>NA|TRBJ1-5|TRBV6-1|14
CASSEDPGRVPQHF
>NA|TRBJ1-1|TRBV6-1|14
CASSEPGSNTEAFF
>few|TRBJ2-7|TRBV6-1|14
CASSEDVRSYEQYF
>NA|TRBJ2-3|TRBV7-9|18
CASSSPIRLAGVKATQYF
>few|TRBJ1-4|TRBV28|14
CASSRTVGFEKLFF
>NA|TRBJ1-5|TRBV10-3|12
CATRDYNQPQHF
>few|TRBJ2-1|TRBV29-1|12
CSVVLSGKEQFF
>once|TRBJ1-6|TRBV13|16
CASSLQGSIGNSPLHF
>NA|TRBJ2-1|TRBV25-1|14
CASSEYGGGNEQFF
>NA|TRBJ1-2|TRBV4-3|13
CASSFTANYGYTF
>NA|TRBJ2-3|TRBV7-2|17
CASSSRLAGVNTDTQYF
>NA|TRBJ1-1|TRBV6-1|13
CASSERGNTEAFF
>NA|TRBJ1-2|TRBV6-5|14
CASSYSMAGDGYTF